The table lists the clone carrying this TCR beta chain with many counts. Its cognate antigen is unknown. Aged 18 to 65, the patients had hyperthyroidism that was newly diagnosed and had lasted under 2 months. Based on clinical symptoms, serum thyroxine and TRAb, thyroid ultrasound and orbital computed tomography, diagnoses were reached. This sample is part of a study of T cells in Graves' hyperthyroidism and ophthalmopathy. Amplification of TCR beta CDR3 regions was performed using RNA transcripts as template. The HTBI primer set drove a first-round RT-PCR of the TCR CDR3. TCRdb used MiXCR to reprocess the multiplex PCR reads, holding one entry per CDR3 protein. The sample holds about 98,000 distinct CDR3 sequences, 35% to 45% seen once. Study-level results: Blood also showed most of the thyroid clonotypes that were expanded above 0.001. The model made its ophthalmopathy prediction, and onset followed a median 6.5 months later.

V was pared by 9 bases and J by 0 bases, with 8 bases of the junction left unmatched. CDR1 is KGHDR, CDR2 SFDVKD, per germline. The CDR3 is made up of 17 amino acids. The sequenced sample consisted of peripheral blood or thyroid tissue (not recorded which). The chain carries TRBV24-1 and TRBJ2-5; 14 bases fit TRBD2. This receptor was obtained from a young woman with Graves' hyperthyroidism. CDR3 in DNA: TGTGCCACCGGGGAGACTAGCGGGAGGGCGTACCAAGAGACCCAGTACTTC. This gives the protein CATGETSGRAYQETQYF.